A selection of T cell receptor beta chains follows, all from one sample in a study of beta chain features in type 1 diabetes. Sequencing was performed with immunoSEQ multiplex PCR; in TCRdb, only in-frame clones are kept and a portion is missing. The data show roughly 380,000 clones, around 20% seen once. Sequenced material: naive CD4+ T cells from blood. These receptors all stem from a woman aged 18-29 years in good health. The CDR3 runs from the conserved cysteine through the conserved F or W. Each record gives: J gene, D gene, V gene, clone size, CDR3 protein, CDR3 DNA. The D gene is left open where the match is weak. A row's size may be missing; if present it is once, few, many or a size class.

>TRBJ2-7|TRBD1|TRBV7-9|few
CASRAGTAEQYF
TGTGCCAGCAGGGCCGGGACAGCCGAGCAGTACTTC
>TRBJ2-5|-|TRBV4-3|-
CASSQEGQQETQYF
TGCGCCAGCAGCCAAGAAGGACAGCAAGAGACCCAGTACTTC
>TRBJ2-3|TRBD2|TRBV7-2|-
CATGGTSTDTQYF
TGTGCCACCGGGGGGACTAGCACAGATACGCAGTATTTT
>TRBJ2-7|TRBD1|TRBV14|-
CASSRSGQWSSYEQYF
TGTGCCAGCAGCCGTTCGGGACAGTGGAGCTCCTACGAGCAGTACTTC
>TRBJ2-2|-|TRBV29-1|few
CSVAGTANTGELFF
TGCAGCGTTGCAGGCACAGCGAACACCGGGGAGCTGTTTTTT
>TRBJ2-7|-|TRBV5-5|-
CASSAVRGTTYEQYF
TGTGCCAGCAGCGCGGTAAGGGGAACCACCTACGAGCAGTACTTC
>TRBJ1-2|-|TRBV7-9|-
CASSLGMGRRNYGYTF
TGTGCCAGCAGCTTAGGAATGGGCAGGCGAAACTATGGCTACACCTTC
>TRBJ2-7|-|TRBV18|-
CASSLRTSEQYF
TGTGCCAGCTCACTTAGGACATCGGAGCAGTACTTC
>TRBJ1-4|TRBD1|TRBV7-2|-
CASSPRTGRIGLFF
TGTGCCAGCAGCCCTCGGACAGGTCGAATCGGGCTGTTTTTT
>TRBJ2-7|-|TRBV5-6|few
CASSLRTDPYEQYF
TGTGCCAGCAGCTTGAGGACAGACCCCTACGAGCAGTACTTC
>TRBJ2-1|TRBD2|TRBV2|-
CASSESLAGSNEQFF
TGTGCCAGCAGTGAAAGCCTAGCGGGAAGCAATGAGCAGTTCTTC
>TRBJ1-4|-|TRBV7-9|-
CASSFGAATNEKLFF
TGTGCCAGCAGCTTTGGGGCCGCAACTAATGAAAAACTGTTTTTT
>TRBJ2-2|-|TRBV18|-
CASSPPNGGDTGELFF
TGTGCCAGCTCACCACCGAACGGCGGGGACACCGGGGAGCTGTTTTTT
>TRBJ1-1|TRBD1|TRBV5-4|-
CASSFTGDTEAFF
TGTGCCAGCAGCTTCACAGGGGACACTGAAGCTTTCTTT
>TRBJ1-2|TRBD1|TRBV25-1|few
CASSGTGTAYGYTF
TGTGCCAGCAGTGGAACCGGGACAGCCTATGGCTACACCTTC
>TRBJ1-2|TRBD1|TRBV19|-
CASRGGRGYGYTF
TGTGCCAGTAGAGGGGGCAGAGGCTATGGCTACACCTTC
>TRBJ2-5|TRBD1|TRBV7-9|once
CASSLGLDRGKRETQYF
TGTGCCAGCAGCCTCGGCTTGGACAGGGGTAAACGGGAGACCCAGTACTTC
>TRBJ2-1|TRBD2|TRBV11-2|few
CASSWGGYETFF
TGTGCCAGCAGCTGGGGGGGATACGAGACGTTCTTC
>TRBJ2-1|TRBD2|TRBV7-8|few
CAITWTSGLSYNEQFF
TGTGCCATCACCTGGACTAGCGGTCTCTCCTACAATGAGCAGTTCTTC
>TRBJ2-5|-|TRBV5-1|-
CASSLGAGGSETQYF
TGCGCCAGCAGCTTGGGGGCAGGAGGGTCAGAGACCCAGTACTTC
>TRBJ2-7|-|TRBV7-2|few
CASSSHQYEQYF
TGTGCCAGCAGCTCCCACCAGTACGAGCAGTACTTC
>TRBJ1-5|-|TRBV30|few
CAWSDRADQPQHF
TGTGCCTGGAGTGACAGGGCTGATCAGCCCCAGCATTTT
>TRBJ1-4|-|TRBV5-6|-
CASSPGLVGEKLFF
TGTGCCAGCAGCCCGGGGTTAGTGGGCGAAAAACTGTTTTTT
>TRBJ2-1|-|TRBV11-2|few
CASSLSSENYNEQFF
TGTGCCAGCAGCTTATCTAGCGAAAACTACAATGAGCAGTTCTTC
>TRBJ2-5|TRBD2|TRBV11-2|-
CASSAMPPGLANVNRYF
TGTGCCAGCAGCGCGATGCCGCCGGGACTAGCGAACGTAAACCGGTACTTC
>TRBJ2-7|TRBD2|TRBV6-5|-
CASRDTGTSGYEQYF
TGTGCCAGCAGGGACACCGGGACTAGCGGCTACGAGCAGTACTTC
>TRBJ1-5|-|TRBV30|-
CAWSEVETQYQPQHF
TGTGCCTGGAGTGAGGTGGAGACTCAATATCAGCCCCAGCATTTT
>TRBJ1-6|-|TRBV25-1|-
CASKTSSGSPLHF
TGTGCCAGCAAAACTTCGAGCGGTTCACCCCTCCACTTT